What follows are 16 T cell receptor beta chains derived from one specimen sequenced in a study of read filtering for tumor transcriptome and immune sequencing. Molecular barcoded adaptors covering alpha/delta and beta/gamma chains were used on 400 ng RNA. TCRdb re-called the reads through MiXCR, storing one row per CDR3 protein. The sample consists of 130,000 or so distinct CDR3 sequences, 13% of them appearing once. Source material: a population of CD138-negative cells sorted from bone marrow. The origin of the receptors is a donor aged 40 or older with multiple myeloma.

This clonotype was seen ten or more times. J is TRBJ1-1 and V is TRBV3-1; D not resolved. The CDR3 is 16 residues long. The germline gives CDR1 LGHDT, CDR2 YNNKEL (reference sequence). V was trimmed by 1 base and J by 5 bases, leaving 17 bases between them. CDR3 protein: CASSQGPGGVRTEAFF. In DNA form, the CDR3 reads TGTGCCAGCAGCCAAGGTCCCGGCGGGGTGCGAACTGAAGCTTTCTTT.

The sample holds a few counts of this clonotype. One junction end does not reproduce the germline sequence, and a read error may be involved. The chain employs TRBV7-2 and TRBJ2-3; 10 bases are shared with TRBD2. The CDR3 has 16 residues. Germline lookup yields CDR1 SGHTA and CDR2 FQGNSA. CDR3 coding DNA: TGTGCCAGCAGCCCAATGACTAGCGGGCACACAGATATGCAGTATTTT. Translating it yields CASSPMTSGHTDMQYF.

The rearrangement joins TRBV12-5 to TRBJ2-5, with TRBD2 identical over 13 bases. The CDR3 extends over 16 amino acids. Germline assignment: CDR1 LGHNT and CDR2 FRNRAP. V was clipped by 5 bases and J by 5 bases; unmatched bases: 8. DNA for the CDR3: TGTGCTAGTGGTAGCTGGACTAGCGGGAGTGGGGAGACCCAGTACTTC. It translates to CASGSWTSGSGETQYF.

A note on this clonotype: A read error may explain this, as a much larger clone is one base away. The V call is TRBV29-1, the J call TRBJ2-1; 8 bases match TRBD1. This CDR3 spans 11 amino acids. The germline V gene has CDR1 SQVTM and CDR2 ANQGSEA. CDR3 sequence: CSVPTGQVQLF. CDR3 in DNA: TGCAGCGTTCCTACGGGACAGGTTCAGCTCTTC.

The chain recombines TRBV12-3 or TRBV12-4 with TRBJ2-6, with D uncertain. The CDR3 has 14 residues. V gave up 1 base and J gave up 4 bases, with 5 bases separating them. This chain's CDR3 is CASSLEKGANVLTF. The DNA of the CDR3 is TGTGCCAGCAGTTTAGAGAAAGGGGCCAACGTCCTGACTTTC.

At least ten counts were recorded for this clonotype. The V and J genes are TRBV12-3 or TRBV12-4 and TRBJ1-6; possibly TRBD1 for D (5 bases). The CDR3 has 15 amino acids. V was pared by 2 bases and J by 10 bases, with 15 bases between. CDR3 coding DNA: TGTGCCAGCAGTTTAATGGGACGGTCTTACTCACCCCTCCACTTT. Protein: CASSLMGRSYSPLHF.

This clonotype was recorded many times. The genes are TRBV7-2 and TRBJ2-1; 9 nucleotides line up with TRBD2. Germline CDR1 is SGHTA and CDR2 is FQGNSA. V shed 1 base, J shed 10 bases, and the junction held 5 bases outside the gene matches. The CDR3 is 14 residues long. The CDR3 nucleotides read TGTGCCAGCAGCTTAGAGGGACTAGCCAACGAGCAGTTCTTC. It codes for CASSLEGLANEQFF.

Only a few counts were recorded for this clonotype. A read error is possible here, since a much larger clone lies one base away. CDR3: CASSKRREARTDTQYF. CDR3 coding DNA: TGTGCCAGCAGTAAGAGAAGGGAGGCGCGCACAGATACGCAGTATTTT. This rearrangement joins TRBV6-2 or TRBV6-3 to TRBJ2-3, with a possible D match to TRBD2 (6 bases). CDR3 size: 16 residues. The V gene lost 5 bases and the J gene lost 1 base, with 16 bases spanning the gap. CDR1 and CDR2 (germline): MNHEY, SVGEGT.

This clonotype was seen only a few times. The J gene is TRBJ2-1, the V gene TRBV27; 10 bases map to TRBD2. CDR3 length equals 17 residues. Germline CDR1 and CDR2: MNHEY and SMNVEV (reference sequence). Trimming cost V 5 bases and J 2 bases; bases outside gene matches: 9. The CDR3 loop is CASSTPRTSGTYNEQFF. Here the CDR3 DNA reads TGTGCCAGCAGTACGCCAAGGACTAGCGGAACCTACAATGAGCAGTTCTTC.

This clonotype has a handful of counts. One base away lies a much larger clone, so this may be a sequencing read error. The chain combines TRBV7-9 with TRBJ2-1, with TRBD2 matching over 13 bases. The CDR3 spans 16 residues. From germline, CDR1 is SEHNR and CDR2 FQNEAQ (reference sequence). CDR3 sequence reads: CASSGTLAGGPNEQSF. DNA of the CDR3: TGTGCCAGCAGCGGGACACTAGCGGGAGGGCCCAATGAGCAGTCCTTC.

This clonotype was observed many times. This sequence joins TRBV7-9 and TRBJ2-7; D is unclear. Germline CDR1 is SEHNR and CDR2 is FQNEAQ (reference sequence). This CDR3 comprises 14 residues. The V and J ends lost 2 bases and 5 bases respectively, with 13 bases between them. The DNA of the CDR3 is TGTGCCAGCAGCTTAAGCCCTAGATCCGACGAGCAGTACTTC. It encodes CASSLSPRSDEQYF.

In its sample, this clonotype was seen many times. A junction end diverges from the germline sequence, so it may reflect a read error. V and J are TRBV4-1 and TRBJ2-1; 11 bases align to TRBD2. The CDR3 has 18 residues. Germline CDR1 reads MGHRA; CDR2 reads YSYEKL. The CDR3 nucleotides read TGCGCCAGCAGCCAAGATGGAGTCGGGGATGGGCTAGCGGGAGGACTTTTTTTC. As protein: CASSQDGVGDGLAGGLFF.

This clonotype was counted at least ten times. The genes are TRBV7-2 and TRBJ2-1, with TRBD2 matching 10 bases. The germline CDR1 and CDR2 sequences are SGHTA and FQGNSA. V trimming: 1 base; J trimming: 6 bases; junction bases outside the gene matches: 9. This CDR3 is 17 amino acids long. CDR3 region: CASSLVSGRAFVNEQFF. The CDR3 DNA reads as TGTGCCAGCAGCTTAGTCAGCGGGAGGGCGTTCGTCAATGAGCAGTTCTTC. The whole variable domain, filled in from reference TRBV7-2 and TRBJ2-1, reads GAGVSQSPSNKVTEKGKDVELRCDPISGHTALYWYRQSLGQGLEFLIYFQGNSAPDKSGLPSDRFSAERTGGSVSTLTIQRTQQEDSAVYLCASSLVSGRAFVNEQFFGPGTRLTVL.

To note about this clonotype: Being one base from a much bigger clone, this may be a read error. This chain joins TRBV7-9 and TRBJ2-1; D tentatively reads TRBD1 or TRBD2 (5 bases each). This CDR3 spans 14 amino acids. CDR1 and CDR2 from the germline V gene are SEHNR and FQNEAQ (reference sequence). CDR3 residues: CAGSLGDPRNEQFF. CDR3 in DNA: TGTGCCGGCAGCTTAGGGGACCCTCGGAATGAGCAGTTCTTC.

This clonotype was recorded at least ten times. The chain recombines TRBV2 with TRBJ2-1, with 9 positions matching TRBD2. With V trimmed by 6 bases and J by 2 bases, 8 bases remained unmatched. This CDR3 has 16 amino acids. Germline loops: CDR1 SNHLY, CDR2 FYNNEI. This chain's CDR3 is CASSLLAGPPYNEQFF. The DNA for the CDR3 is TGTGCCAGCAGCCTACTAGCGGGTCCCCCCTACAATGAGCAGTTCTTC.

The V call is TRBV4-3, the J call TRBJ2-1, with TRBD2 matching over 9 bases. Germline CDR1 reads LGHNA; CDR2 reads YSLEER. J lost 9 bases, V lost 0 bases, and 12 bases had no gene match. The CDR3 is 17 amino acids. CDR3 sequence: CASSQERLGGRAGEQFF. Here the CDR3 DNA reads TGCGCCAGCAGCCAAGAGCGACTTGGCGGGAGGGCCGGTGAGCAGTTCTTC.